This T cell receptor beta chain was identified during a study of early T cells in non-severe SARS-CoV-2 infection. The CDR3 runs 14 residues. CDR1 and CDR2 from the germline V gene are SGHTA and FQGNSA. V lost 6 bases and J lost 5; bases outside the gene matches: 9. Tagging with unique molecular identifiers was applied to individual cDNA molecules. TCRdb called the 5' RACE reads again in MiXCR, with one record for every CDR3 protein. The sample shows some 42,000 distinct CDR3 sequences, approximately 5.9% of them seen only once. This sequence was found in an adult who was a healthcare worker with PCR-confirmed SARS-CoV-2 infection or an uninfected control (not recorded which). The source was whole blood, collected at baseline. The chain is built from TRBV7-2 and TRBJ2-5; 7 bases fit TRBD2. DNA for the CDR3: TGTGCCAGCAGTTATCGGGGGGATCTGGAGACCCAGTACTTC. Encoded protein: CASSYRGDLETQYF. Using reference TRBV7-2 and TRBJ2-5 for the parts outside the CDR3, the full variable domain is GAGVSQSPSNKVTEKGKDVELRCDPISGHTALYWYRQSLGQGLEFLIYFQGNSAPDKSGLPSDRFSAERTGGSVSTLTIQRTQQEDSAVYLCASSYRGDLETQYFGPGTRLLVL.